A selection of T cell receptor beta chains follows, all from one sample in a study of cytomegalovirus exposure and HLA in healthy donors. Produced via immunoSEQ multiplex PCR; TCRdb's table is partial and in-frame only. The sample includes about 170,000 clones, roughly four fifths of them seen just once. The sequenced sample consisted of PBMCs. These receptor sequences come from a man aged 18 to 29 in good health and CMV-seronegative. The CDR3 runs from the conserved cysteine through the conserved F or W. The D gene is left open where the match is weak. A clone size is listed for some rows: how often the clone was seen (once, few, many), or a class if it is expanded.

clone size: .
CDR3 length: 13
J gene: TRBJ1-2
D gene: .
V gene: TRBV2
CDR3 protein: CASWHRARYGYTF
CDR3 DNA: TGTGCCAGCTGGCACAGGGCGAGATATGGCTACACCTTC

clone size: .
CDR3 length: 15
J gene: TRBJ1-5
D gene: TRBD1
V gene: TRBV6-6
CDR3 protein: CASGLILTGAEPQHF
CDR3 DNA: TGTGCCAGCGGCCTAATCCTTACAGGGGCCGAGCCCCAGCATTTT

clone size: .
CDR3 length: 16
J gene: TRBJ1-1
D gene: .
V gene: TRBV27
CDR3 protein: CASSLLWDWKNTEAFF
CDR3 DNA: TGTGCCAGCAGTTTATTGTGGGACTGGAAGAACACTGAAGCTTTCTTT

clone size: few
CDR3 length: 13
J gene: TRBJ1-1
D gene: TRBD1
V gene: TRBV10-3
CDR3 protein: CAISRQGDTEAFF
CDR3 DNA: TGTGCCATCAGCCGACAGGGGGACACTGAAGCTTTCTTT

clone size: .
CDR3 length: 14
J gene: TRBJ1-6
D gene: .
V gene: TRBV7-9
CDR3 protein: CASTGRGLDSPLHF
CDR3 DNA: TGTGCCAGCACCGGGCGGGGTTTGGATTCACCCCTCCACTTT

clone size: .
CDR3 length: 15
J gene: TRBJ1-4
D gene: .
V gene: TRBV9
CDR3 protein: CASSVGGRGGEKLFF
CDR3 DNA: TGTGCCAGCAGCGTAGGAGGCAGAGGAGGTGAAAAACTGTTTTTT

clone size: .
CDR3 length: 13
J gene: TRBJ2-7
D gene: TRBD2
V gene: TRBV4-2
CDR3 protein: CASSHSGSYEQYF
CDR3 DNA: TGTGCCAGCAGCCATAGCGGGAGTTACGAGCAGTACTTC

clone size: .
CDR3 length: 14
J gene: TRBJ2-7
D gene: .
V gene: TRBV7-6
CDR3 protein: CASSLVQGSYEQYF
CDR3 DNA: TGTGCCAGCAGCTTAGTGCAGGGATCCTACGAGCAGTACTTC

clone size: .
CDR3 length: 13
J gene: TRBJ2-1
D gene: .
V gene: TRBV9
CDR3 protein: CASSHGIHNEQFF
CDR3 DNA: TGTGCCAGCAGCCACGGGATCCACAATGAGCAGTTCTTC

clone size: .
CDR3 length: 15
J gene: TRBJ2-7
D gene: TRBD2
V gene: TRBV5-1
CDR3 protein: CASSQAGTSLYEQYF
CDR3 DNA: TGCGCCAGCAGCCAAGCCGGGACTAGCCTCTACGAGCAGTACTTC

clone size: .
CDR3 length: 16
J gene: TRBJ2-5
D gene: TRBD2
V gene: TRBV9
CDR3 protein: CASSQSGGRLKETQYF
CDR3 DNA: TGTGCCAGCAGCCAGTCGGGGGGGCGTCTGAAAGAGACCCAGTACTTC

clone size: .
CDR3 length: 14
J gene: TRBJ1-1
D gene: .
V gene: TRBV28
CDR3 protein: CASSLLGAGMVAFF
CDR3 DNA: TGTGCCAGCAGTTTGTTGGGGGCGGGTATGGTAGCTTTCTTT

clone size: once
CDR3 length: 14
J gene: TRBJ1-2
D gene: .
V gene: TRBV25-1
CDR3 protein: CASSEFQGNYGYTF
CDR3 DNA: TGTGCCAGCAGTGAATTTCAGGGAAACTATGGCTACACCTTC

clone size: once
CDR3 length: 15
J gene: TRBJ1-3
D gene: .
V gene: TRBV7-8
CDR3 protein: CASSTRLSSGNTIYF
CDR3 DNA: TGTGCCAGCAGCACCCGACTAAGCTCTGGAAACACCATATATTTT

clone size: .
CDR3 length: 15
J gene: TRBJ1-1
D gene: .
V gene: TRBV5-4
CDR3 protein: CASSHGGGLSTEAFF
CDR3 DNA: TGTGCCAGCAGCCATGGGGGAGGGCTCAGCACTGAAGCTTTCTTT

clone size: .
CDR3 length: 15
J gene: TRBJ2-2
D gene: TRBD2
V gene: TRBV10-3
CDR3 protein: CAISTGTSATGELFF
CDR3 DNA: TGTGCCATAAGTACCGGGACTAGCGCTACCGGGGAGCTGTTTTTT

clone size: .
CDR3 length: 13
J gene: TRBJ1-5
D gene: .
V gene: TRBV6-5
CDR3 protein: CASSGTNPGPQHF
CDR3 DNA: TGTGCCAGCAGTGGGACAAACCCAGGGCCCCAGCATTTT

clone size: .
CDR3 length: 14
J gene: TRBJ2-1
D gene: TRBD2
V gene: TRBV29-1
CDR3 protein: CSVGHRGGAWKQFF
CDR3 DNA: TGCAGCGTGGGACACCGGGGGGGAGCGTGGAAGCAGTTCTTC

clone size: once
CDR3 length: 15
J gene: TRBJ2-3
D gene: .
V gene: TRBV7-9
CDR3 protein: CASSLDTGSLDTQYF
CDR3 DNA: TGTGCCAGCAGCTTAGATACAGGTTCTCTAGATACGCAGTATTTT

clone size: many
CDR3 length: 13
J gene: TRBJ2-1
D gene: .
V gene: TRBV5-4
CDR3 protein: CASSVGPSDEQFF
CDR3 DNA: TGTGCCAGCAGCGTTGGGCCGTCGGATGAGCAGTTCTTC

clone size: few
CDR3 length: 18
J gene: TRBJ2-5
D gene: TRBD2
V gene: TRBV5-1
CDR3 protein: CASSQAGDSGGARETQYF
CDR3 DNA: TGCGCCAGCAGCCAGGCAGGGGATAGCGGGGGGGCGCGAGAGACCCAGTACTTC

clone size: .
CDR3 length: 10
J gene: TRBJ1-1
D gene: .
V gene: TRBV10-3
CDR3 protein: CASDIRRAFF
CDR3 DNA: TGTGCATCAGACATCAGAAGGGCTTTCTTT

clone size: .
CDR3 length: 11
J gene: TRBJ1-1
D gene: .
V gene: TRBV20-1
CDR3 protein: CSATPFGEAFF
CDR3 DNA: TGCAGTGCTACCCCCTTCGGTGAAGCTTTCTTT

clone size: .
CDR3 length: 12
J gene: TRBJ2-3
D gene: .
V gene: TRBV12-2
CDR3 protein: CASRLVADTQYF
CDR3 DNA: TGTGCAAGTCGCTTAGTAGCAGATACGCAGTATTTT

clone size: .
CDR3 length: 17
J gene: TRBJ1-2
D gene: TRBD1
V gene: TRBV5-1
CDR3 protein: CASRTRDRVFILDGYTF
CDR3 DNA: TGCGCCAGCAGAACCCGGGACAGGGTTTTTATCTTGGATGGCTACACCTTC

clone size: few
CDR3 length: 16
J gene: TRBJ2-1
D gene: .
V gene: TRBV4-2
CDR3 protein: CASSLKPGKTYNEQFF
CDR3 DNA: TGTGCCAGCAGCCTTAAGCCAGGGAAAACCTACAATGAGCAGTTCTTC

clone size: .
CDR3 length: 14
J gene: TRBJ2-2
D gene: TRBD1
V gene: TRBV7-6
CDR3 protein: CATRTGGIYGELFF
CDR3 DNA: TGTGCCACCCGGACAGGGGGTATTTACGGGGAGCTGTTTTTT

clone size: .
CDR3 length: 15
J gene: TRBJ1-2
D gene: TRBD1
V gene: TRBV6-5
CDR3 protein: CASSYSDRGGSGYTF
CDR3 DNA: TGTGCCAGCAGTTACTCGGACAGGGGTGGTAGTGGCTACACCTTC

clone size: .
CDR3 length: 12
J gene: TRBJ2-7
D gene: .
V gene: TRBV28
CDR3 protein: CASSFRFSEQYF
CDR3 DNA: TGTGCCAGCAGTTTCAGGTTTAGCGAGCAGTACTTC

clone size: .
CDR3 length: 14
J gene: TRBJ2-7
D gene: .
V gene: TRBV7-2
CDR3 protein: CASSLERGPYEQYF
CDR3 DNA: TGTGCCAGCAGCTTAGAAAGGGGTCCCTACGAGCAGTACTTC

clone size: few
CDR3 length: 13
J gene: TRBJ1-1
D gene: TRBD1
V gene: TRBV2
CDR3 protein: CASRDRDPTEAFF
CDR3 DNA: TGTGCCAGCAGGGACAGGGACCCCACTGAAGCTTTCTTT

clone size: .
CDR3 length: 13
J gene: TRBJ2-1
D gene: .
V gene: TRBV29-1
CDR3 protein: CSVAGDSYNEQFF
CDR3 DNA: TGCAGCGTTGCAGGCGACTCCTACAATGAGCAGTTCTTC

clone size: few
CDR3 length: 15
J gene: TRBJ1-6
D gene: TRBD1
V gene: TRBV30
CDR3 protein: CAWSSPGQGSAPLHF
CDR3 DNA: TGTGCCTGGAGTTCTCCGGGACAGGGGAGTGCACCCCTCCACTTT

clone size: .
CDR3 length: 14
J gene: TRBJ2-6
D gene: .
V gene: TRBV6-5
CDR3 protein: CASSSGYGANVLTF
CDR3 DNA: TGTGCCAGCAGTTCAGGGTATGGGGCCAACGTCCTGACTTTC

clone size: .
CDR3 length: 13
J gene: TRBJ1-4
D gene: .
V gene: TRBV6-6
CDR3 protein: CAVSVTTNEKLFF
CDR3 DNA: TGTGCCGTTTCGGTTACAACTAATGAAAAACTGTTTTTT

clone size: .
CDR3 length: 14
J gene: TRBJ2-3
D gene: TRBD2
V gene: TRBV28
CDR3 protein: CASILAGVSDTQYF
CDR3 DNA: TGTGCCAGCATACTAGCGGGAGTTTCTGATACGCAGTATTTT

clone size: .
CDR3 length: 16
J gene: TRBJ2-3
D gene: TRBD2
V gene: TRBV2
CDR3 protein: CASSKGLAGITDTQYF
CDR3 DNA: TGTGCCAGCAGTAAGGGACTAGCGGGGATCACAGATACGCAGTATTTT